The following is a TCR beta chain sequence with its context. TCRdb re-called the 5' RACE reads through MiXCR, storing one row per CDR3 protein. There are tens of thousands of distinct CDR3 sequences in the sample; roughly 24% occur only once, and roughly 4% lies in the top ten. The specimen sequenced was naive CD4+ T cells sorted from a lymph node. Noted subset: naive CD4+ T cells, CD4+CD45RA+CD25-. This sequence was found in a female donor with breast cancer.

CDR3 nucleotide sequence: TGTGCCAGCAGTAACAGGGGCGGCACTGAAGCTTTCTTT. Translating gives CASSNRGGTEAFF. The chain joins TRBV27 to TRBJ1-1, with 7 positions matching TRBD1. V lost 5 bases to trimming and J lost 4 bases; unmatched junction nucleotides: 4. Per germline, CDR1 MNHEY and CDR2 SMNVEV (reference sequence). The CDR3 has 13 residues.